Sequencing of this T cell receptor beta chain was carried out in a study of T cells in tuberculosis. On the study more broadly: Sequenced TCRs come from CD1B-GMM tetramer-binding T cells. IGRA-negative adolescents, IGRA-positive adolescents with latent tuberculosis and adults with active tuberculosis formed this South African cohort.

CDR3 length equals 13 residues. CDR1 and CDR2 (germline): SQVTM, ANQGSEA. This clone was seen a single time. Its antigen is unknown. A read error may produce the germline difference seen at one junction end. Whole-study findings and limits: Shorter CDR3-alpha in active tuberculosis partly drove smaller distances.

Method: immunoSEQ multiplex PCR; TCRdb's copy keeps in-frame clones and lacks some. The table includes more than 35,000 clones, nearly 95% detected once. The chain uses TRBV29-1 and TRBJ2-7; 7 bases are shared with TRBD1. Sequencing input: PBMCs. The TCR originated in a donor aged 10-29 years with latent tuberculosis or without tuberculosis infection. Here the CDR3 DNA reads TGTGGGGGCAGCAGGGGGAGATTTGGCGAGCAGTACTTC. It codes for CGGSRGRFGEQYF.